This T cell receptor beta chain was documented in a study of graft-versus-host responses after intestinal transplantation. TCRdb's table, derived via immunoSEQ multiplex PCR, lists solely in-frame clones and lacks some. Of about 130,000 clones listed, around 90% were seen once; the top ten hold roughly 0.19%. Germline CDR1 is KGHSH and CDR2 is LQKENI. The CDR3 is 13 amino acids. V was pared by 1 base and J by 5 bases, with 5 bases between. Study-wide results and caveats: GvH clones appeared in recipient marrow, some first in ileum or blood.

About this clone itself: Its specificity is unknown.

This sample comprised unstimulated CD4+ T cells sorted from spleen or lymph node cells, obtained before intestinal transplant. The receptor was isolated from a human donor who received an intestinal transplant. The chain combines TRBV18 with TRBJ1-4; D gene uncertain. The CDR3 loop reads CASSPLRNEKLFF. The CDR3 DNA reads as TGTGCCAGCTCACCACTACGGAATGAAAAACTGTTTTTT.